This T cell receptor beta chain is drawn from a study of blood T cell repertoires in COVID-19. The wider study: Some COVID-19 samples were acute and others convalescent; all came from the United States, Italy and Spain. In each case, the material was cDNA or gDNA derived from T cells, B-cell-depleted T cells, or PBMCs.

Unmatched junction bases numbered 4, after V lost 0 bases and J lost 3 bases. The length of the CDR3 is 15 residues. Germline V lookup: CDR1 SGHRS, CDR2 YFSETQ. How the authors handled the data: For nucleated cells, counts were estimated from reference gene primer amplification. Profiled with immunoSEQ multiplex PCR; TCRdb holds only in-frame clones, not every one. V and J calls and clone size are those listed in that table; D and trimming were worked out from the DNA. This table holds around 300,000 clones, 75% to 90% found once. The sequence derives from a middle-aged man with acute or convalescent COVID-19. V gene TRBV5-1 combines with J gene TRBJ2-7; 9 nucleotides agree with TRBD1. The sample was peripheral blood. DNA for the CDR3: TGCGCCAGCAGCTTGGCGGAGACAGGGGGCTACGAGCAGTACTTC. Its protein is CASSLAETGGYEQYF.